The 2 T cell receptor beta chains listed next were all sequenced from one sample in a study of T-cell memory formation after mild COVID-19. TCRdb passed the 5' RACE reads through MiXCR, listing each CDR3 protein once. The profile shows about 110,000 distinct CDR3 sequences, about a fifth of them singletons. The sequenced material came from PBMCs or a T cell subset sorted from them (not recorded which). Source of these receptors: a man in his late teens or twenties who had mild COVID-19 (a few samples of this study predate the infection). Cell type and time point are not known.

This rearrangement joins TRBV7-6 to TRBJ2-1, with D hard to call. From germline, CDR1 is SGHVS and CDR2 FNYEAQ. With 7 bases removed from V and 8 bases from J, the gap between germline ends came to 21 bases. The CDR3 has 15 amino acids. CDR3 residues: CASNPYGRRRDEQFF. CDR3 coding DNA: TGTGCCAGCAACCCCTATGGGCGACGGCGCGATGAGCAGTTCTTC.

In this sample, this clonotype turned up a few times. The V and J genes are TRBV20-1 and TRBJ1-1; perhaps TRBD1 as D (5 bases). Trimming stripped 5 bases from V and 4 bases from J, with 11 bases between. Looked up from germline, CDR1 is DFQATT and CDR2 is SNEGSKA (reference sequence). This CDR3 has 12 amino acids. The CDR3 loop reads CSAAGFGTEAFF. The CDR3 DNA is TGCAGTGCTGCAGGGTTCGGCACTGAAGCTTTCTTT.